These 11 T cell receptor beta chains were all obtained from the same sample, sequenced in a study of spatial heterogeneity in lung cancer. Study outcomes and limitations: Tracking of tumor mutation counts was seen in expanded intratumoral alpha and beta TCR counts.

Indicated time point: sample taken at primary tumor resection. TCRdb re-analysed the 5' RACE reads in MiXCR, keeping a single row per CDR3 protein. The sample lists some 11,000 distinct CDR3 sequences, 6% to 8% occurring once. No antigen is known for these receptors. The sequenced sample was lung tumor tissue, obtained at surgery. Every receptor here comes from a female donor with early-stage non-small cell lung cancer.

This clonotype was counted ten times or more. This beta chain appears as a stray read in a library generated for alpha chains; its size is not informative. The rearrangement uses TRBV5-1 and TRBJ1-2, with D maybe TRBD1 (5 bases). The CDR3 covers 13 residues. Germline V gene data show CDR1 as SGHRS and CDR2 as YFSETQ. Trimming shortened V by 1 base and J by 3 bases, and 7 bases separated the two germline ends. CDR3 in amino acids: CASSLQGDYGYTF. The DNA of the CDR3 is TGCGCCAGCAGCTTGCAGGGAGACTATGGCTACACCTTC. The variable domain in full, with the rest retrieved from reference TRBV5-1 and TRBJ1-2, is KAGVTQTPRYLIKTRGQQVTLSCSPISGHRSVSWYQQTPGQGLQFLFEYFSETQRNKGNFPGRFSGRQFSNSRSEMNVSTLELGDSALYLCASSLQGDYGYTFGSGTRLTVV.

This clonotype was counted many times. For a library built for alpha chains, this beta chain is a stray read; little rests on its size. This chain links TRBV5-1 with TRBJ1-4; possible D gene TRBD1, 5 bases. The CDR3 sequence is 15 residues long. V lost 4 bases, J lost 8 bases, and 18 bases lay in between. Germline V CDR1 and CDR2: SGHRS, YFSETQ. Here the CDR3 DNA reads TGCGCCAGCAGCCGCGGTGGGGGTGTCCAAGAAAAACTGTTTTTT. It is translated as CASSRGGGVQEKLFF.

By sample share, this clonotype is medium-sized. Within a library made for alpha chains, this beta chain is off target, and its count is uninformative. V is TRBV28 and J is TRBJ1-6; weak D call: TRBD1 (5 bases). The CDR3 runs to 14 residues. Between the trimmed V and J ends, which lost 4 bases and 9 bases, there was a span of 13 bases. The germline gives CDR1 MDHEN, CDR2 SYDVKM. CDR3 DNA: TGTGCCAGCAGTTCACAAGGAAGGGGTTCACCCCTCCACTTT. This translates into CASSSQGRGSPLHF. The whole variable domain, remainder taken from reference TRBV28 and TRBJ1-6, is DVKVTQSSRYLVKRTGEKVFLECVQDMDHENMFWYRQDPGLGLRLIYFSYDVKMKEKGDIPEGYSVSREKKERFSLILESASTNQTSMYLCASSSQGRGSPLHFGNGTRLTVT.

This clonotype has a handful of counts. This beta chain is a stray read from a library made for alpha chains; its abundance is not meaningful. The rearrangement links TRBV7-2 to TRBJ1-1, with D possibly being TRBD1 (5 bases). Trimming stripped 5 bases from V and 5 bases from J, with 15 bases between. The CDR3 totals 14 residues. CDR1 is SGHTA, CDR2 FQGNSA, per germline. DNA for the CDR3: TGTGCCAGCAGCCCGGGACGGGGGACGACTGAAGCTTTCTTT. Translating gives CASSPGRGTTEAFF. Supplemented by reference TRBV7-2 and TRBJ1-1, the full variable domain reads GAGVSQSPSNKVTEKGKDVELRCDPISGHTALYWYRQSLGQGLEFLIYFQGNSAPDKSGLPSDRFSAERTGGSVSTLTIQRTQQEDSAVYLCASSPGRGTTEAFFGQGTRLTVV.

This clonotype was counted ten times or more. Since it is a stray read in a library aimed at alpha chains, this beta chain has a size that is not meaningful. The gene calls are TRBV5-1 and TRBJ1-3; D remains ambiguous. The germline CDR1 and CDR2 sequences are SGHRS and YFSETQ. Trimming removed 4 bases from V and 0 bases from J, with 14 bases in between. CDR3 length: 16 amino acids. The chain's CDR3 is CASSTGRPNSGNTIYF. Written as DNA, the CDR3 is TGCGCCAGCAGCACCGGCCGGCCGAACTCTGGAAACACCATATATTTT.

This clonotype appeared a few times. Being off target in a library aimed at alpha chains, this beta chain has a size of little meaning. The J gene is TRBJ2-1, the V gene TRBV20-1, with D perhaps TRBD2 (6 bases). The length of the CDR3 is 15 residues. The germline V and J ends were trimmed by 5 bases and 7 bases, with 21 bases remaining between them. The germline CDR1 and CDR2 sequences are DFQATT and SNEGSKA (reference sequence). The DNA of the CDR3 is TGCAGTGCTGGGCCTGCCCGAGCGGGCAATAATGAGCAGTTCTTC. The encoded protein is CSAGPARAGNNEQFF.

In the case of this clonotype: A library prepared for alpha chains yielded this beta chain as an off-target read; its size is of little meaning. The chain couples TRBV5-4 to TRBJ1-2; possibly TRBD1 for D (5 bases). This CDR3 comprises 17 residues. V was cut by 4 bases and J by 2 bases, with 21 bases left in between. Germline loops: CDR1 SGHNT, CDR2 YYREEE (reference sequence). CDR3 DNA: TGTGCCAGCAGCCCCAGGGCTCTCTCCTTGGGGAACTATGGCTACACCTTC. Protein product: CASSPRALSLGNYGYTF.

This clonotype was counted only a few times. This beta chain is an unintended read in a library built for alpha chains; its size means little. V gene TRBV7-2 combines with J gene TRBJ2-7; TRBD2 aligns across 9 bases. With 5 bases clipped from V and 3 bases from J, the junction kept 8 bases outside the gene matches. Germline assignment: CDR1 SGHTA and CDR2 FQGNSA. The CDR3 runs to 15 residues. CDR3 nucleotides: TGTGCCAGCAGCATTAGCGGGGGCGAGCTCTACGAGCAGTACTTC. This gives the protein CASSISGGELYEQYF.

Judged by abundance, this clonotype is medium-sized. The library was prepared for alpha chains; this beta chain is a stray read, so its frequency means little. This chain links TRBV14 with TRBJ2-2, with 11 bases aligning to TRBD2. The CDR3 runs to 17 residues. The germline V gene encodes CDR1 SGHDN and CDR2 FVKESK. Trimming at V came to 3 bases and at J to 2 bases, leaving 5 bases not matched to a gene. The CDR3 sequence: CASSQLLAGVNTGELFF. CDR3 nucleotides: TGTGCCAGCAGCCAGTTACTAGCGGGGGTCAACACCGGGGAGCTGTTTTTT.

This clonotype is termed medium-sized. The library was designed around alpha chains, so this beta chain is a stray read whose abundance carries little weight. The J gene is TRBJ1-4, the V gene TRBV4-1; no clear D. Germline loops: CDR1 MGHRA, CDR2 YSYEKL. Trimming shortened V by 3 bases and J by 4 bases, and 9 bases separated the two germline ends. This CDR3 region has 14 residues. CDR3 nucleotide sequence: TGCGCCAGCAGCCATGGACGGAATAATGAAAAACTGTTTTTT. Translation gives CASSHGRNNEKLFF.

Concerning this clonotype: A much larger clone lies a single base off, so this may be a read error. This beta chain is an unintended read in a library built for alpha chains; its size means little. The rearrangement joins TRBV28 to TRBJ1-5; TRBD1 matches 7 bases. Germline CDR1 is MDHEN and CDR2 is SYDVKM. The CDR3 consists of 14 residues. CDR3 sequence: CVSSSDRRNQPQHF. The CDR3 nucleotides read TGTGTCAGCAGCTCGGACAGGCGCAATCAGCCCCAGCATTTT.